A single sample is the source of the 20 T cell receptor beta chains below, sequenced in a study of T-cell reconstitution after alpha-beta-depleted transplantation in children. During its preparation, the TCRbeta library received unique molecular identifiers. TCRdb itself ran the PCR reads through MiXCR, one entry per CDR3 protein. The sample comprises about a million distinct CDR3 sequences, about 26% of which are singletons, and 28% rests with the top ten. Sequencing was performed on PBMCs, mostly from graft donor cells, taken 360 days after TCRalphabeta/CD19-depleted stem cell transplant. The receptor source for this set is a boy under two years old who had a stem cell transplant for SCID, so the T cells may come from the graft donor.

This chain connects TRBV15 to TRBJ2-6; D is possibly TRBD2 (6 bases). The germline V and J ends were trimmed by 0 bases and 2 bases, with 14 bases remaining between them. The CDR3 runs 18 residues. Germline CDR1 LNHNV, CDR2 YYDKDF (reference sequence). CDR3 loop: CATSRDRAGGTGANVLTF. The CDR3 DNA reads as TGTGCCACCAGCAGAGATCGGGCAGGCGGGACTGGGGCCAACGTCCTGACTTTC.

This clonotype was seen a few times. The chain has TRBV18 and TRBJ2-7; 7 nucleotides agree with TRBD1. The CDR3 loop spans 16 amino acids. Trimming took 8 bases from V and 0 from J; bases not matched to a gene: 13. Germline-derived CDR1 and CDR2 are KGHSH and LQKENI. CDR3 in DNA: TGTGCCAGCACCTCCGGGACAGCCCAATCCTCCTACGAGCAGTACTTC. The encoded protein is CASTSGTAQSSYEQYF.

This clonotype was seen only a few times. J is TRBJ2-7 and V is TRBV5-5; D perhaps matches TRBD1 (5 bases). CDR3 size: 15 residues. Trimming stripped 0 bases from V and 2 bases from J, with 12 bases between. Germline loops: CDR1 SGHKS, CDR2 YYEKEE (reference sequence). CDR3 protein: CASSLEGVGPYEQYF. For the CDR3, the DNA is TGTGCCAGCAGCTTGGAGGGTGTGGGGCCCTACGAGCAGTACTTC.

V usage is TRBV12-3 or TRBV12-4 and J usage is TRBJ2-5; 9 bases fit TRBD2. Trimming at V came to 5 bases and at J to 4 bases, leaving 5 bases not matched to a gene. The CDR3 loop spans 14 amino acids. The DNA of the CDR3 is TGTGCCAGCAGTACACTAGCGGGCCCAGAGACCCAGTACTTC. Translation: CASSTLAGPETQYF.

The chain employs TRBV11-1 and TRBJ2-3, with TRBD1 matching over 8 bases. The V gene's germline CDR1 is SGHAT and CDR2 FQDESV (reference sequence). After removal of 1 base from V and 1 base from J, the junction contained 10 bases not matched to a gene. The CDR3 loop spans 18 amino acids. CDR3 protein: CASSLVQGALMGTDTQYF. The CDR3 nucleotides read TGTGCCAGCAGCTTAGTCCAGGGGGCTCTAATGGGCACAGATACGCAGTATTTT.

In this sample, this clonotype turned up a few times. The chain employs TRBV12-3 or TRBV12-4 and TRBJ2-7; D may match TRBD1 or TRBD2 (5 bases each). This CDR3 region has 12 residues. V was cut by 4 bases and J by 9 bases, with 13 bases left in between. CDR3 sequence: CASSSHRDGQYF. The CDR3 DNA is TGTGCCAGCAGTTCACACCGGGACGGGCAGTACTTC.

This clonotype came up many times. This sequence joins TRBV12-3 or TRBV12-4 and TRBJ2-1, with D possibly TRBD2 on 5 matching bases. V was trimmed by 4 bases and J by 0 bases, leaving 10 bases between them. The CDR3 is made up of 15 amino acids. The CDR3 bases are TGTGCCAGCAGTTCGGACTCTCCCTCCTACAATGAGCAGTTCTTC. It specifies CASSSDSPSYNEQFF.

The chain is built from TRBV7-2 and TRBJ2-2, with 12 bases that match TRBD2. The CDR3 is made up of 17 amino acids. J was trimmed by 4 bases and V by 5 bases; bases with no gene match: 8. CDR1 and CDR2 (germline): SGHTA, FQGNSA. The CDR3 region has the DNA TGTGCCAGCAGCATATACCTAGCGGGGGGGCGCACCGGGGAGCTGTTTTTT. Its protein is CASSIYLAGGRTGELFF.

This clonotype has just a few counts. V and J are TRBV9 and TRBJ2-2; D perhaps matches TRBD1 (6 bases). Trimming cost V 5 bases and J 6 bases, with 14 bases left between them. Germline CDR1 SGDLS, CDR2 YYNGEE. The CDR3 covers 14 residues. The chain's CDR3 is CASRKQGSAGELFF. CDR3 nucleotides: TGTGCCAGCAGGAAACAGGGATCGGCCGGGGAGCTGTTTTTT.

This clonotype has more than one count but fewer than ten. This chain joins TRBV5-8 and TRBJ2-7; 8 bases are shared with TRBD1. The V and J ends lost 6 bases and 1 base, in that order; junction bases with no gene match: 12. Germline CDR1 reads SGHTS; CDR2 reads YDEGEE. This CDR3 comprises 16 residues. CDR3: CASNEGQVKGSYEQYF. CDR3 bases: TGTGCCAGCAACGAGGGACAGGTAAAAGGGTCCTACGAGCAGTACTTC. The full variable domain, completed using reference TRBV5-8 and TRBJ2-7, is EAGVTQSPTHLIKTRGQQATLRCSPISGHTSVYWYQQALGLGLQFLLWYDEGEERNRGNFPPRFSGRQFPNYSSELNVNALELEDSALYLCASNEGQVKGSYEQYFGPGTRLTVT.

The genes are TRBV10-2 and TRBJ1-2; a possible D gene is TRBD1 (6 bases). The germline V and J ends were trimmed by 5 bases and 8 bases, with 12 bases remaining between them. CDR1 and CDR2 (germline): WSHSY, SAAADI. The CDR3 sequence is 12 residues long. CDR3 residues: CASSPEGGGYTF. As DNA, the CDR3 is TGCGCCAGCAGTCCAGAGGGGGGGGGCTACACCTTC.

This rearrangement joins TRBV9 to TRBJ2-7, with no clear D. The CDR3 is 14 amino acids. V was pared by 0 bases and J by 3 bases, with 10 bases between. The germline V gene encodes CDR1 SGDLS and CDR2 YYNGEE. The DNA for the CDR3 is TGTGCCAGCAGCGTAGGTCCGGCCTACTACGAGCAGTACTTC. Its translation is CASSVGPAYYEQYF.

The gene calls are TRBV4-3 and TRBJ1-1, with D unclear. Between the trimmed V and J ends, which lost 0 bases and 0 bases, there was a span of 8 bases. The CDR3 covers 15 residues. Germline loops: CDR1 LGHNA, CDR2 YSLEER. The CDR3 DNA is TGCGCCAGCAGCCAAGATACAGTCATGAACACTGAAGCTTTCTTT. Encoded protein: CASSQDTVMNTEAFF.

This clonotype has only a few counts. The chain recombines TRBV5-1 with TRBJ2-3; 10 bases are a match to TRBD2. The CDR3 is made up of 17 amino acids. The V gene end was trimmed by 3 bases and the J gene end by 9 bases; junction bases not matched to a gene: 16. The V gene's germline CDR1 is SGHRS and CDR2 YFSETQ. The CDR3 DNA reads TGCGCCAGCAGCTCCGACCTGACTAGCGGGTCGTTTGGAACGCAGTATTTT. As protein: CASSSDLTSGSFGTQYF.

The table lists this clonotype with a few counts. The gene calls are TRBV20-1 and TRBJ2-7; 9 nucleotides line up with TRBD2. V trimming: 0 bases; J trimming: 0 bases; junction bases outside the gene matches: 3. The CDR3 length is 15 residues. Germline V gene data show CDR1 as DFQATT and CDR2 as SNEGSKA (reference sequence). In DNA form, the CDR3 reads TGCAGTGCTAGAGATGGCGGGGGGGTCTCCTACGAGCAGTACTTC. Protein sequence: CSARDGGGVSYEQYF.

The chain joins TRBV24-1 to TRBJ2-3; possible D gene TRBD2, 6 bases. The length of the CDR3 is 16 residues. Germline CDR1 KGHDR, CDR2 SFDVKD. The V end lost 4 bases, the J end lost 2 bases, and 15 bases lay between the germline ends. The CDR3, as DNA: TGTGCCACCAGTGACCGACTAGAAACCGCCACAGATACGCAGTATTTT. Its translation is CATSDRLETATDTQYF.

The chain joins TRBV6-2 or TRBV6-3 to TRBJ2-3; TRBD2 agrees at 7 bases. The CDR3 length is 15 residues. CDR1 MNHEY and CDR2 SVGEGT come from the germline V gene. V was clipped by 5 bases and J by 5 bases; unmatched bases: 10. CDR3 nucleotide sequence: TGTGCCAGCAGTATACTCGGACTAGGGAGAGATACGCAGTATTTT. It yields the protein CASSILGLGRDTQYF.

This clonotype was recorded a few times. The chain carries TRBV7-6 and TRBJ1-6; tentatively, D is TRBD1 (5 bases). Trimming took off 3 bases at V and 5 bases at J, with 8 bases between the two ends. Germline lookup yields CDR1 SGHVS and CDR2 FNYEAQ. The CDR3 consists of 14 residues. The CDR3 reads CASSLGPDNSPLHF. CDR3 sequence (DNA): TGTGCCAGCAGCTTGGGGCCGGATAATTCACCCCTCCACTTT.

This chain uses TRBV5-1 with TRBJ1-1; D is unclear. Trimming took 0 bases from V and 1 from J, leaving 10 bases between them. CDR1 and CDR2 (germline): SGHRS, YFSETQ. The CDR3 runs to 15 residues. The CDR3 is CASSLGPFGNTEAFF. The DNA of the CDR3 is TGCGCCAGCAGCTTGGGGCCTTTCGGGAACACTGAAGCTTTCTTT.

The rearrangement links TRBV11-2 to TRBJ2-1; the D call may be TRBD1 or TRBD2 (5 bases each). Germline assignment: CDR1 SGHAT and CDR2 FQNNGV. The CDR3 is made up of 15 amino acids. Trimming left V 5 bases short and J 5 bases short, with 16 bases between. In DNA, the CDR3 is TGTGCCAGCAGCCGGGGACCTCGTGGTGACAATGAGCAGTTCTTC. This translates into CASSRGPRGDNEQFF.